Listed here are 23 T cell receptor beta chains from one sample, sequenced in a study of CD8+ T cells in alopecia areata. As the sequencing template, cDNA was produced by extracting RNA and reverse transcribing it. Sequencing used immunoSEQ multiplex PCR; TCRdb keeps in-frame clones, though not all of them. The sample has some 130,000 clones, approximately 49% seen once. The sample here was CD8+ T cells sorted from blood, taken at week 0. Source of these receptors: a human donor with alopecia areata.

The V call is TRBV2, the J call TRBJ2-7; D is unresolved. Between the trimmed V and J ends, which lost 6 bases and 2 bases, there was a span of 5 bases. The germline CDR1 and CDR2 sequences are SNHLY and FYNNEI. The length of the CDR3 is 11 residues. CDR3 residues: CASSKAYEQYF. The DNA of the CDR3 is TGTGCCAGCAGCAAAGCCTACGAGCAGTACTTC.

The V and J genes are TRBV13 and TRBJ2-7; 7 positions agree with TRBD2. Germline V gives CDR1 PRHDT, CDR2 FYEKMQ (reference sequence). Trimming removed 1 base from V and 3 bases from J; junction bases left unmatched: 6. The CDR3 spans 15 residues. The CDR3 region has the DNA TGTGCCAGCAGCTTAGAGGGCGGGGGTGTCTACGAGCAGTACTTC. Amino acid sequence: CASSLEGGGVYEQYF. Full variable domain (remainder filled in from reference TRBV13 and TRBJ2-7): AAGVIQSPRHLIKEKRETATLKCYPIPRHDTVYWYQQGPGQDPQFLISFYEKMQSDKGSIPDRFSAQQFSDYHSELNMSSLELGDSALYFCASSLEGGGVYEQYFGPGTRLTVT.

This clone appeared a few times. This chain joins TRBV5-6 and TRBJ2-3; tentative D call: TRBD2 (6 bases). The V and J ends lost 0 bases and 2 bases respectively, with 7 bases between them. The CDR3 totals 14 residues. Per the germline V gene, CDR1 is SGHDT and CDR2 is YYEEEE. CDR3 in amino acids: CASSLASDTDTQYF. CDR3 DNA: TGTGCCAGCAGCTTGGCTAGCGACACAGATACGCAGTATTTT. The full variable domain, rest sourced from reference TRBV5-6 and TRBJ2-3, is DAGVTQSPTHLIKTRGQQVTLRCSPKSGHDTVSWYQQALGQGPQFIFQYYEEEERQRGNFPDRFSGHQFPNYSSELNVNALLLGDSALYLCASSLASDTDTQYFGPGTRLTVL.

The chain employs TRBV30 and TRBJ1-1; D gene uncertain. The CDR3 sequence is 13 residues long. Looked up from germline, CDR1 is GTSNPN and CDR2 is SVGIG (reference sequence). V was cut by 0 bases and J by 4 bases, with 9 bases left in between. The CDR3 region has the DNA TGTGCCTGGAGTGTATCGCTGGGCACTGAAGCTTTCTTT. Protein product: CAWSVSLGTEAFF.

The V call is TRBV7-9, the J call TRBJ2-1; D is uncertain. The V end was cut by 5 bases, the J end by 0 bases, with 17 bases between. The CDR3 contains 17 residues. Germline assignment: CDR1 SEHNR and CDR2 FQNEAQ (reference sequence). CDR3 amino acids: CASSPRRSSSSYNEQFF. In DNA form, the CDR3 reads TGTGCCAGCAGCCCCAGACGATCAAGCAGCTCCTACAATGAGCAGTTCTTC.

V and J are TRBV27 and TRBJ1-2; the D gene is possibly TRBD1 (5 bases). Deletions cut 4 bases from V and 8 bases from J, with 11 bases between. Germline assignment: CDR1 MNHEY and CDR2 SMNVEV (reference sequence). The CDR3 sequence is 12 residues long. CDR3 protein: CASSSGAGGYTF. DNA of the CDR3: TGTGCCAGCAGTTCCGGGGCAGGGGGCTACACCTTC.

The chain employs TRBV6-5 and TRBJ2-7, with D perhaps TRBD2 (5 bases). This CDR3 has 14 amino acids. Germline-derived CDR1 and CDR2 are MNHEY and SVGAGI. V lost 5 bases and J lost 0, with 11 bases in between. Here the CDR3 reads CASSGRGSSYEQYF. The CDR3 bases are TGTGCCAGCAGTGGACGAGGGAGCTCCTACGAGCAGTACTTC.

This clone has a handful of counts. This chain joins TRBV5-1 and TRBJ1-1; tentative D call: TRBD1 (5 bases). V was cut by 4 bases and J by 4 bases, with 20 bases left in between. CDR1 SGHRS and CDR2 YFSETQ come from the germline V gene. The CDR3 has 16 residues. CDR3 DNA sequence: TGCGCCAGCAGCGCCCAAAGGGGCGCGAAGAGCACTGAAGCTTTCTTT. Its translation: CASSAQRGAKSTEAFF.

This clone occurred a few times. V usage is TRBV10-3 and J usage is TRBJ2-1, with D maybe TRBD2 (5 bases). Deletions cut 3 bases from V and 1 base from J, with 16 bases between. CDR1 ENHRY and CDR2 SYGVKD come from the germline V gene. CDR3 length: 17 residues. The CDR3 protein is CAISDPEELGSYNEQFF. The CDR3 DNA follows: TGTGCCATCAGTGATCCCGAGGAACTAGGTTCCTACAATGAGCAGTTCTTC.

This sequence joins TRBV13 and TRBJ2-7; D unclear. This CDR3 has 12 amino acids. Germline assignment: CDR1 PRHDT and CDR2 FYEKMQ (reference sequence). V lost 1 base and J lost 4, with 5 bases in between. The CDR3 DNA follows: TGTGCCAGCAGCTTAGTGGTGTACGAGCAGTACTTC. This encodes CASSLVVYEQYF.

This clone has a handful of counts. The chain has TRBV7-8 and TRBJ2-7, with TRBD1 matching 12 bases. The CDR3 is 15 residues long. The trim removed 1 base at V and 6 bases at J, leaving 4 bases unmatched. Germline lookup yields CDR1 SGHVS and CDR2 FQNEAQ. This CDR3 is CASSLGDRGPFEQYF. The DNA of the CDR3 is TGTGCCAGCAGCTTAGGGGACAGGGGGCCTTTCGAGCAGTACTTC.

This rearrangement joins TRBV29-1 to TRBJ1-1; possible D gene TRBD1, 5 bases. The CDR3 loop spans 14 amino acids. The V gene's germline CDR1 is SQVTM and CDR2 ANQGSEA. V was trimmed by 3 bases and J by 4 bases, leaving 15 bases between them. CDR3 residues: CSVDEVGGGTEAFF. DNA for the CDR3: TGCAGCGTTGATGAGGTGGGGGGTGGCACTGAAGCTTTCTTT.

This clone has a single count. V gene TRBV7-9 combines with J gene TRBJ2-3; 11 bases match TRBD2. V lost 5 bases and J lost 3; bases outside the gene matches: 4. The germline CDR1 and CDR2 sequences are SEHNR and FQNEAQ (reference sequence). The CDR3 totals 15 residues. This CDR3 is CASSVGTSGTDTQYF. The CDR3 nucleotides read TGTGCCAGCAGCGTGGGGACTAGCGGAACAGATACGCAGTATTTT.

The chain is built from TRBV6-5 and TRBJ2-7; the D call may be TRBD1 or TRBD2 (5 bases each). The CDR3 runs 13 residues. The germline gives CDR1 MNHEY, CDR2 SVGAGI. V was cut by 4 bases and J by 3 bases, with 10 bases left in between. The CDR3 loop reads CASSWDGDYEQYF. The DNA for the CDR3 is TGTGCCAGCAGTTGGGACGGCGACTACGAGCAGTACTTC.

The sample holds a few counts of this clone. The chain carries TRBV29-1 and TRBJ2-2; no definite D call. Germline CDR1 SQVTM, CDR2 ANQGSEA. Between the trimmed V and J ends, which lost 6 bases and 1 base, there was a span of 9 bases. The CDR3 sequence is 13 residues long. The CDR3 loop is CSVFDQNTGELFF. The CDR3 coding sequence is TGCAGCGTCTTCGACCAGAACACCGGGGAGCTGTTTTTT.

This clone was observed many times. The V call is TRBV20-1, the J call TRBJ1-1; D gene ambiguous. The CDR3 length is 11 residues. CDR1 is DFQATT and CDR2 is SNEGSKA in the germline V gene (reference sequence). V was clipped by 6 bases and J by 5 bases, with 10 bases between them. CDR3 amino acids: CSAGPETEAFF. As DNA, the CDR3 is TGCAGTGCCGGCCCAGAGACTGAAGCTTTCTTT.

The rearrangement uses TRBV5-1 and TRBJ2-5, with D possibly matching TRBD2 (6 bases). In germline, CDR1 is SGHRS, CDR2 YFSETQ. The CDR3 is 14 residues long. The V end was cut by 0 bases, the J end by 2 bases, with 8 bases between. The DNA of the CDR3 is TGCGCCAGCAGCTTGGCGGGGGAGCAAGAGACCCAGTACTTC. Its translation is CASSLAGEQETQYF.

CDR3 in amino acids: CAWSTGTGGTEAFF. DNA for the CDR3: TGTGCCTGGAGTACCGGGACAGGGGGGACTGAAGCTTTCTTT. The chain uses TRBV30 and TRBJ1-1; 11 bases match TRBD1. The CDR3 is made up of 14 amino acids. Germline CDR1 is GTSNPN and CDR2 is SVGIG (reference sequence). V gave up 2 bases and J gave up 5 bases; unmatched junction bases: 4. Variable domain in full (rest from reference TRBV30 and TRBJ1-1): SQTIHQWPATLVQPVGSPLSLECTVEGTSNPNLYWYRQAAGRGLQLLFYSVGIGQISSEVPQNLSASRPQDRQFILSSKKLLLSDSGFYLCAWSTGTGGTEAFFGQGTRLTVV.

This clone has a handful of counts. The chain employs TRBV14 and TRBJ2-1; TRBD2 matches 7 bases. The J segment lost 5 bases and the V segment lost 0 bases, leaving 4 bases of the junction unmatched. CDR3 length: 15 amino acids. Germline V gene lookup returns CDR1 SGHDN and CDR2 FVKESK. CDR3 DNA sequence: TGTGCCAGCAGCCAAGAGCGGGGAGGGAACAATGAGCAGTTCTTC. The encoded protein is CASSQERGGNNEQFF.

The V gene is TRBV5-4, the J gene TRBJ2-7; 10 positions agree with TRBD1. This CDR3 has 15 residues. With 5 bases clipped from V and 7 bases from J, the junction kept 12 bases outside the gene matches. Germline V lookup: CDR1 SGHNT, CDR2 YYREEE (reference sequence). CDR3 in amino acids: CASRKSGTGEQEQYF. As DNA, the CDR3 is TGTGCCAGCAGAAAGTCCGGGACAGGGGAACAAGAGCAGTACTTC.

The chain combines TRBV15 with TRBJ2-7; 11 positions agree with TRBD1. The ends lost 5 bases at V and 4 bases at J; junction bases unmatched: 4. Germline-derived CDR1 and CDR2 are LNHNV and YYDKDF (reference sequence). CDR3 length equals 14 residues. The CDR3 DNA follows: TGTGCCACCAGCGGGGGGACAGGGGGATACGAGCAGTACTTC. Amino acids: CATSGGTGGYEQYF.

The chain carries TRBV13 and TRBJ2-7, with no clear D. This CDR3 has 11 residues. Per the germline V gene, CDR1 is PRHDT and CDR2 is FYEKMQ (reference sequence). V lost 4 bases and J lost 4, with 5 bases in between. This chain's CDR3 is CASSSTYEQYF. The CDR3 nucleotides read TGTGCCAGCAGCTCGACGTACGAGCAGTACTTC.

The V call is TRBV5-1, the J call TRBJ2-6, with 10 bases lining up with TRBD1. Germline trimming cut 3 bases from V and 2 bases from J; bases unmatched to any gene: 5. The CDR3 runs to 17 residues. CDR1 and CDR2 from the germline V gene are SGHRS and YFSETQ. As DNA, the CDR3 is TGCGCCAGCAGCTCGACAGGGGGCAGGACTGGGGCCAACGTCCTGACTTTC. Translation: CASSSTGGRTGANVLTF.